The 16 T cell receptor beta chains below come from one sample, sequenced in a study of cytomegalovirus exposure and HLA in healthy donors. Primers included in the PCR were 60 Vbeta and 13 Jbeta primers. Clones were sequenced by immunoSEQ multiplex PCR, and TCRdb holds only the in-frame ones, with some missing. The sample contains approximately 220,000 clones, under 80% of which appear only once. The specimen sequenced was PBMCs. Source of these receptors: a girl aged 2-10 years in good health and CMV-seronegative.

The CDR3 DNA follows: TGTGCCAGCAGCCCCCTGGTCGGCGGGTTGGATGAAGCTTTCTTT. Translating gives CASSPLVGGLDEAFF. This rearrangement joins TRBV7-6 to TRBJ1-1; no firm D call. The CDR3 totals 15 residues. Germline CDR1 and CDR2: SGHVS and FNYEAQ. Trimming shortened V by 5 bases and J by 7 bases, and 20 bases separated the two germline ends.

This chain links TRBV19 with TRBJ1-6, with TRBD1 identical over 8 bases. CDR1 is LNHDA, CDR2 SQIVND, per germline (reference sequence). The V segment lost 5 bases and the J segment 5 bases; nucleotides outside the gene matches: 5. This CDR3 has 15 residues. CDR3 sequence: CASSGGQGNNSPLHF. CDR3 nucleotide sequence: TGTGCCAGTAGTGGAGGACAGGGTAATAATTCACCCCTCCACTTT.

J is TRBJ1-5 and V is TRBV12-5; no clear D. Germline lookup yields CDR1 LGHNT and CDR2 FRNRAP. CDR3 length equals 14 residues. V was trimmed by 2 bases and J by 2 bases, leaving 7 bases between them. In DNA, the CDR3 is TGTGCTAGTGGTTTGACCGGGGGCAATCAGCCCCAGCATTTT. Translated, it gives CASGLTGGNQPQHF.

V gene TRBV5-4 combines with J gene TRBJ1-1; D not resolved. Germline CDR1 and CDR2: SGHNT and YYREEE (reference sequence). V was cut by 0 bases and J by 3 bases, with 9 bases left in between. The CDR3 totals 14 residues. In DNA, the CDR3 is TGTGCCAGCAGCTTGGCCGTAGGAGACACTGAAGCTTTCTTT. Its translation: CASSLAVGDTEAFF. Based on the CDR3 plus reference TRBV5-4 and TRBJ1-1, the full variable domain is ETGVTQSPTHLIKTRGQQVTLRCSSQSGHNTVSWYQQALGQGPQFIFQYYREEENGRGNFPPRFSGLQFPNYSSELNVNALELDDSALYLCASSLAVGDTEAFFGQGTRLTVV.

V and J are TRBV4-1 and TRBJ2-3; possibly TRBD2 for D (6 bases). In germline, CDR1 is MGHRA, CDR2 YSYEKL. The V end lost 0 bases, the J end lost 6 bases, and 7 bases lay between the germline ends. The CDR3 contains 13 residues. The DNA of the CDR3 is TGCGCCAGCAGCCAAGAGGAGGGGGATACGCAGTATTTT. Its translation: CASSQEEGDTQYF.

V is TRBV5-1 and J is TRBJ2-1; D possibly corresponds to TRBD1 (5 bases). The germline V gene has CDR1 SGHRS and CDR2 YFSETQ. The CDR3 runs to 16 residues. Deletions cut 0 bases from V and 3 bases from J, with 13 bases between. The CDR3 region has the DNA TGCGCCAGCAGCTTGGCCGGGCAGGGTAACTACAATGAGCAGTTCTTC. Translating it yields CASSLAGQGNYNEQFF.

The chain couples TRBV29-1 to TRBJ1-5; D gene ambiguous. Germline V gives CDR1 SQVTM, CDR2 ANQGSEA. Trimming cost V 4 bases and J 7 bases, with 11 bases left between them. The CDR3 contains 12 residues. The CDR3, as DNA: TGCAGCGTTGGGCAAGCAGGACAGCCCCAGCATTTT. This translates into CSVGQAGQPQHF. The whole variable domain, filled in from reference TRBV29-1 and TRBJ1-5, reads SAVISQKPSRDICQRGTSLTIQCQVDSQVTMMFWYRQQPGQSLTLIATANQGSEATYESGFVIDKFPISRPNLTFSTLTVSNMSPEDSSIYLCSVGQAGQPQHFGDGTRLSIL.

This clone was seen only once. This rearrangement joins TRBV19 to TRBJ1-5, with D hard to call. This CDR3 has 13 residues. Trimming took 6 bases from V and 1 from J, leaving 7 bases between them. Germline CDR1 and CDR2: LNHDA and SQIVND (reference sequence). The CDR3 DNA is TGTGCCAGTAGGTTGAGAAGCAATCAGCCCCAGCATTTT. This sequence encodes CASRLRSNQPQHF.

The gene calls are TRBV4-1 and TRBJ2-7, with TRBD1 as a possible D gene (7 bases). The germline V gene encodes CDR1 MGHRA and CDR2 YSYEKL. The CDR3 is made up of 16 amino acids. The V end was cut by 1 base, the J end by 7 bases, with 20 bases between. The CDR3, as DNA: TGCGCCAGCAGCCAAGGGACCCAGGGGGGAGGTAGGGAGCAGTACTTC. This encodes CASSQGTQGGGREQYF.

The V and J genes are TRBV2 and TRBJ1-3; D not certain. This CDR3 comprises 12 residues. In germline, CDR1 is SNHLY, CDR2 FYNNEI. Trimming cost V 3 bases and J 5 bases, with 5 bases left between them. This CDR3 reads CASSDPRNTIYF. DNA for the CDR3: TGTGCCAGCAGTGACCCCAGAAACACCATATATTTT.

This clone was picked up a small number of times. The chain is built from TRBV19 and TRBJ1-5; D unresolved. Germline V lookup: CDR1 LNHDA, CDR2 SQIVND (reference sequence). V was cut by 1 base and J by 6 bases, with 4 bases left in between. This CDR3 comprises 12 residues. This chain's CDR3 is CASSIASQPQHF. Written as DNA, the CDR3 is TGTGCCAGTAGTATAGCCAGTCAGCCCCAGCATTTT.

This clone was seen more than once but under ten times. The chain uses TRBV9 and TRBJ1-1; D call uncertain. CDR3 size: 9 residues. The germline gives CDR1 SGDLS, CDR2 YYNGEE. Trimming removed 5 bases from V and 8 bases from J, with 4 bases in between. CDR3 residues: CASRTEAFF. The CDR3 bases are TGTGCCAGCAGGACAGAAGCTTTCTTT.

This rearrangement joins TRBV5-1 to TRBJ2-5; 7 nucleotides line up with TRBD2. This CDR3 has 14 residues. V shed 2 bases, J shed 4 bases, and the junction held 5 bases outside the gene matches. CDR1 SGHRS and CDR2 YFSETQ come from the germline V gene. The chain's CDR3 is CASSLAGRSETQYF. In nucleotides, the CDR3 is TGCGCCAGCAGCTTAGCGGGACGCTCAGAGACCCAGTACTTC.

This chain uses TRBV6-5 with TRBJ1-5, with D perhaps TRBD1 (6 bases). The germline V and J ends were trimmed by 6 bases and 0 bases, with 12 bases remaining between them. The CDR3 length is 15 residues. Germline CDR1 is MNHEY and CDR2 is SVGAGI. CDR3 loop: CASRTDRYSNQPQHF. The CDR3 DNA reads as TGTGCCAGCAGAACCGACAGGTATAGCAATCAGCCCCAGCATTTT.

The chain links TRBV27 to TRBJ2-1; the match to TRBD1 covers 9 bases. The CDR3 loop spans 15 amino acids. The ends lost 3 bases at V and 8 bases at J; junction bases unmatched: 8. Germline V gene sequence: CDR1 MNHEY, CDR2 SMNVEV (reference sequence). Here the CDR3 DNA reads TGTGCCAGCAGTTTGCGAGGACAGGGGTTTCATGAGCAGTTCTTC. Its protein is CASSLRGQGFHEQFF.

J is TRBJ1-1 and V is TRBV7-6, with 9 bases that match TRBD1. J gave up 4 bases and V 1 base, and 4 bases lay outside the gene matches. Germline CDR1 reads SGHVS; CDR2 reads FNYEAQ. This CDR3 has 15 amino acids. In nucleotides, the CDR3 is TGTGCCAGCAGCTTAGGGGGGACAGGGAGCACTGAAGCTTTCTTT. Protein sequence: CASSLGGTGSTEAFF.